Shown below are 23 T cell receptor beta chains from a single sample sequenced in a study of CD8 T cells in Susac syndrome. The RNA input was 0.5 to 1 ug, and it was reverse transcribed with random hexamers. TCRdb re-analysed the immunoSEQ multiplex PCR reads in MiXCR, keeping a single row per CDR3 protein. The sample contains 140,000 to 150,000 distinct CDR3 sequences, approximately 94% of which appear only once. The material sequenced was CD4+ T cells from PBMCs. Every receptor here comes from a human donor with Susac syndrome.

The chain couples TRBV28 to TRBJ2-7; D not certain. This CDR3 has 12 amino acids. CDR1 MDHEN and CDR2 SYDVKM come from the germline V gene. Trimming removed 3 bases at V and 6 bases at J, with 9 bases between. The CDR3 loop is CASSFLATEQYF. The CDR3 DNA follows: TGTGCCAGCAGTTTTTTGGCTACCGAGCAGTACTTC.

J is TRBJ2-7 and V is TRBV29-1, with D perhaps matching TRBD2 (6 bases). CDR1 is SQVTM and CDR2 is ANQGSEA in the germline V gene. V gave up 1 base and J gave up 1 base, with 17 bases separating them. There are 16 residues in the CDR3. Here the CDR3 reads CSVEGTDKEGSYEQYF. The DNA of the CDR3 is TGCAGCGTTGAAGGGACCGACAAGGAGGGATCCTACGAGCAGTACTTC.

The V and J genes are TRBV12-3 or TRBV12-4 and TRBJ1-6, with 8 bases matching TRBD1. The CDR3 runs to 13 residues. Germline trimming cut 3 bases from V and 10 bases from J; bases unmatched to any gene: 2. In DNA form, the CDR3 reads TGTGCCAGCAGTTTGACAGGGGAATCACCCCTCCACTTT. Residues: CASSLTGESPLHF.

The V gene is TRBV5-1, the J gene TRBJ1-1, with D perhaps TRBD1 (5 bases). Trimming removed 3 bases at V and 1 base at J, with 16 bases between. The CDR3 totals 16 residues. Germline V gene sequence: CDR1 SGHRS, CDR2 YFSETQ. CDR3 residues: CASSWGGSTANTEAFF. For the CDR3, the DNA is TGCGCCAGCAGCTGGGGGGGAAGTACAGCGAACACTGAAGCTTTCTTT.

The CDR3 DNA sequence: TGCAGCGTTGCCCCAGGGGCCGGTAATGAAAAACTGTTTTTT. Translating gives CSVAPGAGNEKLFF. The V and J genes are TRBV29-1 and TRBJ1-4; D might be TRBD1 (6 bases). Trimming cost V 4 bases and J 4 bases, with 13 bases left between them. The CDR3 extends over 14 amino acids. Germline assignment: CDR1 SQVTM and CDR2 ANQGSEA.

V gene TRBV15 combines with J gene TRBJ2-1, with 8 positions matching TRBD1. The germline gives CDR1 LNHNV, CDR2 YYDKDF (reference sequence). V shed 1 base and J 9 bases; nucleotides not matched to a gene: 5. This CDR3 contains 14 residues. The CDR3: CATSRGTGGSEQFF. DNA of the CDR3: TGTGCCACCAGCAGAGGAACAGGGGGGAGTGAGCAGTTCTTC. Supplemented by reference TRBV15 and TRBJ2-1, the full variable domain reads DAMVIQNPRYQVTQFGKPVTLSCSQTLNHNVMYWYQQKSSQAPKLLFHYYDKDFNNEADTPDNFQSRRPNTSFCFLDIRSPGLGDTAMYLCATSRGTGGSEQFFGPGTRLTVL.

This chain links TRBV14 with TRBJ1-4, with 7 positions matching TRBD1. Germline assignment: CDR1 SGHDN and CDR2 FVKESK. V lost 3 bases to trimming and J lost 4 bases; unmatched junction nucleotides: 8. This CDR3 is built from 16 residues. CDR3 nucleotides: TGTGCCAGCAGCCAGACGAGGGGACAGAGTAATGAAAAACTGTTTTTT. It translates to CASSQTRGQSNEKLFF.

The gene calls are TRBV29-1 and TRBJ2-1; D perhaps matches TRBD1 (5 bases). This CDR3 spans 11 amino acids. Germline-derived CDR1 and CDR2 are SQVTM and ANQGSEA. V dropped 4 bases and J dropped 7 bases, with 8 bases sitting between them. CDR3 nucleotides: TGCAGCGTTGGACAGCATAATGAGCAGTTCTTC. Its protein product is CSVGQHNEQFF.

The gene calls are TRBV5-1 and TRBJ1-2; maybe TRBD1 (5 bases). The CDR3 is 15 amino acids. Germline V lookup: CDR1 SGHRS, CDR2 YFSETQ. Trimming took off 0 bases at V and 8 bases at J, with 17 bases between the two ends. In DNA form, the CDR3 reads TGCGCCAGCAGCTTGGTCGGCGGGACCGAAAAAGGCTACACCTTC. This encodes CASSLVGGTEKGYTF.

The J gene is TRBJ2-6, the V gene TRBV19; the D gene could be TRBD1 or TRBD2 (5 bases each). Germline CDR1 LNHDA, CDR2 SQIVND (reference sequence). This CDR3 spans 16 amino acids. The V gene lost 0 bases and the J gene lost 4 bases, with 10 bases spanning the gap. The CDR3 DNA follows: TGTGCCAGTAGTATAGATCTAGGGACCGGGGCCAACGTCCTGACTTTC. Its protein is CASSIDLGTGANVLTF.

The rearrangement joins TRBV4-2 to TRBJ1-6; no definite D call. This CDR3 is 15 amino acids long. The germline CDR1 and CDR2 sequences are LGHNA and YNFKEQ. V was clipped by 0 bases and J by 3 bases, with 6 bases between them. The CDR3 sequence is CASSQDRDYNSPLHF. CDR3 coding DNA: TGTGCCAGCAGCCAAGATCGGGACTATAATTCACCCCTCCACTTT.

V and J are TRBV21-1 and TRBJ1-1; the table assigns TRBD1, which was not confirmed against the DNA. TRBV21-1 is noted as a pseudogene. The CDR3 is made up of 16 amino acids. As DNA, the CDR3 is TGTGCCAGCAGCCCCCCGTCGAGGGGATCATGCACTGAAGCTTTCTTT. Amino acid sequence: CASSPPSRGSCTEAFF.

In its sample, this clonotype was seen a few times. This chain connects TRBV6-5 to TRBJ2-3; D not resolved. The V gene lost 5 bases and the J gene lost 2 bases, with 8 bases spanning the gap. Germline CDR1 and CDR2: MNHEY and SVGAGI. The CDR3 contains 13 residues. In nucleotides, the CDR3 is TGTGCCAGCAGTCTTACTGTCACAGATACGCAGTATTTT. Protein product: CASSLTVTDTQYF.

The chain carries TRBV18 and TRBJ1-1, with a possible D match to TRBD1 (5 bases). The germline CDR1 and CDR2 sequences are KGHSH and LQKENI. The CDR3 length is 13 residues. The V gene lost 3 bases and the J gene lost 7 bases, with 12 bases spanning the gap. CDR3 in DNA: TGTGCCAGCTCACCTGCGGGGGAGTTTGAAGCTTTCTTT. Translated: CASSPAGEFEAFF.

The chain joins TRBV3-1 to TRBJ2-7; weak D call: TRBD1 (6 bases). The V gene lost 5 bases and the J gene lost 3 bases, with 17 bases spanning the gap. The CDR3 covers 15 residues. The germline V gene encodes CDR1 LGHDT and CDR2 YNNKEL (reference sequence). CDR3 sequence (DNA): TGTGCCAGCAGCTCCCGGGGAGCAGGGGACTACGAGCAGTACTTC. This gives the protein CASSSRGAGDYEQYF.

The chain links TRBV9 to TRBJ2-3; D ambiguous. V shed 5 bases and J shed 1 base, with 5 bases lying between them. This CDR3 comprises 12 residues. Per the germline V gene, CDR1 is SGDLS and CDR2 is YYNGEE. The CDR3 DNA reads TGTGCCAGCAGTATGGGCACAGATACGCAGTATTTT. It codes for CASSMGTDTQYF.

The chain is built from TRBV7-9 and TRBJ2-1; 8 nucleotides match TRBD2. The CDR3 is 16 amino acids. With 2 bases clipped from V and 8 bases from J, the junction kept 11 bases outside the gene matches. CDR1 is SEHNR and CDR2 is FQNEAQ in the germline V gene (reference sequence). The CDR3 DNA reads as TGTGCCAGCAGCTTAAGAGAGGCCGGGAGGGGCGATGAGCAGTTCTTC. Residues: CASSLREAGRGDEQFF.

This clonotype was detected only once. The rearrangement joins TRBV20-1 to TRBJ1-1; D call uncertain. The V end lost 4 bases, the J end lost 3 bases, and 12 bases lay between the germline ends. CDR3 length: 13 amino acids. Germline loops: CDR1 DFQATT, CDR2 SNEGSKA (reference sequence). CDR3 nucleotide sequence: TGCAGTGCTACCAGACCAGAGTACACTGAAGCTTTCTTT. Translation: CSATRPEYTEAFF.

This chain connects TRBV7-9 to TRBJ2-1, with 10 bases identical to TRBD2. Germline CDR1 is SEHNR and CDR2 is FQNEAQ (reference sequence). V lost 4 bases, J lost 9 bases, and 9 bases stayed unmatched. The CDR3 covers 15 residues. The CDR3 spells CASSSVAGGRTEQFF. In DNA form, the CDR3 reads TGTGCCAGCAGCTCGGTAGCGGGAGGAAGGACTGAGCAGTTCTTC.

The rearrangement uses TRBV5-1 and TRBJ1-2; no definite D call. The V gene's germline CDR1 is SGHRS and CDR2 YFSETQ. Trimming cost V 3 bases and J 3 bases, with 12 bases left between them. This CDR3 region has 14 residues. The CDR3 is CASSSAGPDYGYTF. The CDR3 DNA follows: TGCGCCAGCAGCTCGGCAGGTCCAGACTATGGCTACACCTTC.

This chain links TRBV2 with TRBJ2-1; D ambiguous. This CDR3 is 12 amino acids long. V was pared by 7 bases and J by 9 bases, with 13 bases between. CDR1 is SNHLY, CDR2 FYNNEI, per germline. CDR3 bases: TGTGCCAGCACCCCAGAAGTAGCTGAGCAGTTCTTC. Amino acids: CASTPEVAEQFF.

Notes on this clonotype: The junction does not match germline at one end; this may be a read error. This rearrangement joins TRBV7-9 to TRBJ2-1, with 9 positions matching TRBD2. Per the germline V gene, CDR1 is SEHNR and CDR2 is FQNEAQ (reference sequence). The CDR3 extends over 17 amino acids. CDR3 in amino acids: CASSLAAMREGYNEQFF. In DNA, the CDR3 is TGTGCCAGCAGCCTAGCCGCTATGCGGGAGGGTTACAATGAGCAGTTCTTC.

V is TRBV25-1 and J is TRBJ1-1; no definite D call. This CDR3 is 13 amino acids long. Germline values: CDR1 MGHDK, CDR2 SYGVNS. The V gene lost 6 bases and the J gene lost 2 bases, with 10 bases spanning the gap. CDR3 bases: TGTGCCAGCAGCACAGACGCTAACACTGAAGCTTTCTTT. Protein: CASSTDANTEAFF.